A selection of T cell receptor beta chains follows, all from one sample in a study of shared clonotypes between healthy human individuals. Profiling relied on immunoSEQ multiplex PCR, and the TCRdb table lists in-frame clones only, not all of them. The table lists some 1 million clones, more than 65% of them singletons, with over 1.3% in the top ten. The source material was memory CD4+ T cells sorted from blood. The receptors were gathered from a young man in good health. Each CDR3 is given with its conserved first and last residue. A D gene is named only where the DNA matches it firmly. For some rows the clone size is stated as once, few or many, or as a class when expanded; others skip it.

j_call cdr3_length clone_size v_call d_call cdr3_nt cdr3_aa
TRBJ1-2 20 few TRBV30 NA TGTGCCTGGAGTGTACTCCGCCATCAGCCGCTCCTAACTCCTAACTATGGCTACACCTTC CAWSVLRHQPLLTPNYGYTF
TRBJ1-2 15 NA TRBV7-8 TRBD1 TGTGCCAGCAGCCCCCAGGGACAGAGCACCTATGGCTACACCTTC CASSPQGQSTYGYTF
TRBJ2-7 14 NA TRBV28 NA TGTGCCAGCTGTCCGCGCACTTCGGCCTACGAGCAGTACTTC CASCPRTSAYEQYF
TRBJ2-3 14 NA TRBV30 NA TGTGCCTGGAGTGGTTGGGGAAACACAGATACGCAGTATTTT CAWSGWGNTDTQYF
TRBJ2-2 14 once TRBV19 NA TGTGCCAGTCGAGGGCTTTCGAACACCGGGGAGCTGTTTTTT CASRGLSNTGELFF
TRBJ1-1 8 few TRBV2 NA TGTGCCTGGGCGGACCCTTTCTTT CAWADPFF
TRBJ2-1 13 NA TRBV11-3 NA TGTGCCAGCAGCGCACTAGCCTCCAATGAGCAGTTCTTC CASSALASNEQFF
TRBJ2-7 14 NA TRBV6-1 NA TGTGCCAGCAGTGAATGGACGGTCTCCTACGAGCAGTACTTC CASSEWTVSYEQYF
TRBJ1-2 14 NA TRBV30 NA TGTGCCTGGAGAAGGGTGGAAGGGTCCGGTGGCTACACCTTC CAWRRVEGSGGYTF
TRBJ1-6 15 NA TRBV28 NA TGTGCCAGCAGTTCTGGGTACAGGGATAATTCACCCCTCCACTTT CASSSGYRDNSPLHF
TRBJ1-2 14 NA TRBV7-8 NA TGTGCCAGCACCCAAAGCGTGGGTAACTATGGCTACACCTTC CASTQSVGNYGYTF
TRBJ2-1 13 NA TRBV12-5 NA TGTGCTAGTGGTTTGTCCCCGGGGCATGAGCAGTTCTTC CASGLSPGHEQFF
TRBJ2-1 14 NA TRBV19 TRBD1 TGTGCCAGTAGTACGGGACAGGCGCCTGGGGAGCAGTTCTTC CASSTGQAPGEQFF
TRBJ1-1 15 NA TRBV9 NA TGTGCCAGCAGCGTAGCTCCGGGGGCAGGAACTGAAGCTTTCTTT CASSVAPGAGTEAFF
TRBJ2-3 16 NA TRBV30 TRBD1 TGTGCCTGGAGCGATGCCGGGACAGCTAGCACAGATACGCAGTATTTT CAWSDAGTASTDTQYF